This T cell receptor beta chain was recorded in a study of blood T cell repertoires in COVID-19. Overall study context: Some COVID-19 samples were acute and others convalescent; all came from the United States, Italy and Spain. Nucleic acid was either cDNA or gDNA, and it came from T cells, B-cell-depleted T cells, or PBMCs.

How the authors handled the data: Scientists estimated how many nucleated cells there were by amplifying reference gene primers. Sequencing used immunoSEQ multiplex PCR; TCRdb keeps in-frame clones, though not all of them. V, J and clone size derive from that table, while D and trimming were established from the DNA sequence. The profile shows about 240,000 clones, about 86% of them singletons. Germline lookup yields CDR1 MNHEY and CDR2 SVGAGI. The CDR3 consists of 13 residues. The sequenced sample was peripheral blood. The chain recombines TRBV6-5 with TRBJ1-6, with D perhaps matching TRBD1 (5 bases). The sequence was collected from a woman aged 80 or older with acute or convalescent COVID-19. DNA for the CDR3: TGTGCAGCGGGCGGGACCAATAATTCACCCCTCCACTTT. Protein: CAAGGTNNSPLHF.